This T cell receptor (beta chain) stems from a study of blood T cell repertoires in COVID-19. Overall study: Italy, Spain and the United States were the sources of the convalescent and acute COVID-19 samples.

This CDR3 is built from 16 residues. The V and J ends lost 2 bases and 3 bases, in that order; junction bases with no gene match: 7. Per germline, CDR1 MNHNS and CDR2 SASEGT. Per the study methods: Using reference gene primer amplification, nucleated cell counts were estimated. Clones were sequenced by immunoSEQ multiplex PCR, and TCRdb holds only the in-frame ones, with some missing. The V and J calls and clone size were taken over from that table, and D and trimming were inferred from the DNA. The repertoire holds 30,000 to 40,000 clones, approximately 86% seen once, with roughly 2.1% in the top ten.

The TCR sequence derives from a middle-aged man with active or convalescent COVID-19. The chain uses TRBV6-1 and TRBJ2-1, with 7 bases fitting TRBD2. Sequencing was performed on peripheral blood. The CDR3 loop reads CASSEWGGEGYNEQFF. DNA for the CDR3: TGTGCCAGCAGTGAATGGGGAGGGGAGGGCTACAATGAGCAGTTCTTC.